The subject of this entry is one T cell receptor beta chain. The data are from a study of control samples from healthy donors and cancer patients. Germline V lookup: CDR1 SEHNR, CDR2 FQNEAQ (reference sequence). The CDR3 loop spans 14 amino acids. V was pared by 4 bases and J by 2 bases, with 5 bases of the junction left unmatched. Profiled with immunoSEQ multiplex PCR; TCRdb holds only in-frame clones, not every one. Of just over 150,000 clones listed, approximately 96% are singletons. V usage is TRBV7-9 and J usage is TRBJ2-7; TRBD1 matches 7 bases. Sequencing was performed on blood. This clonotype was obtained from a woman between 35 and 50 years old in good health. Here the CDR3 DNA reads TGTGCCAGCAGCTCGGTGACAGGGACCTACGAGCAGTACTTC. Protein sequence: CASSSVTGTYEQYF.